Below, 27 T cell receptor beta chains from the same sample are listed, as sequenced in a study of CD8+ T cells in alopecia areata. Treatment: oral pan-JAK inhibitor, 5-10 mg twice daily. Isolated RNA was reverse transcribed into cDNA used as the sequencing template. Method: immunoSEQ multiplex PCR; TCRdb's copy keeps in-frame clones and lacks some. The sample includes some 120,000 clones, roughly 57% of them seen just once. Sample: CD4+ T cells sorted from blood, taken at week 4, from a patient treated with tofacitinib. The receptors here all came from a human donor with alopecia areata.

The rearrangement uses TRBV30 and TRBJ1-2; 7 nucleotides match TRBD1. CDR1 GTSNPN and CDR2 SVGIG come from the germline V gene (reference sequence). With V trimmed by 2 bases and J by 6 bases, 6 bases remained unmatched. This CDR3 region has 13 residues. The CDR3 is CAWSQQGIHGYTF. Written as DNA, the CDR3 is TGTGCCTGGAGTCAACAGGGGATCCATGGCTACACCTTC.

V usage is TRBV6-4 and J usage is TRBJ2-2; tentatively, D is TRBD2 (6 bases). V shed 3 bases and J shed 5 bases, with 7 bases lying between them. CDR1 and CDR2 from the germline V gene are MRHNA and SNTAGT. The CDR3 totals 13 residues. The CDR3 DNA reads as TGTGCCAGCAGTGAGGAGGGGACCGGGGAGCTGTTTTTT. Translating it yields CASSEEGTGELFF.

The chain is built from TRBV19 and TRBJ1-5; 7 positions match TRBD1. From germline, CDR1 is LNHDA and CDR2 SQIVND (reference sequence). V trimming: 5 bases; J trimming: 9 bases; junction bases outside the gene matches: 13. The CDR3 contains 15 residues. This chain's CDR3 is CASSEDRDSVRPQHF. CDR3 coding DNA: TGTGCCAGTAGTGAAGACAGGGACTCTGTTCGGCCCCAGCATTTT.

This chain uses TRBV9 with TRBJ2-7; 10 bases are shared with TRBD2. This CDR3 region has 15 residues. The V and J ends lost 4 bases and 2 bases, in that order; junction bases with no gene match: 6. From germline, CDR1 is SGDLS and CDR2 YYNGEE. CDR3 region: CASSPQSGRAYEQYF. In nucleotides, the CDR3 is TGTGCCAGCAGCCCTCAAAGCGGGAGGGCCTACGAGCAGTACTTC.

The chain recombines TRBV30 with TRBJ1-2; no firm D call. Between the trimmed V and J ends, which lost 2 bases and 8 bases, there was a span of 15 bases. This CDR3 spans 13 amino acids. CDR1 and CDR2 (germline): GTSNPN, SVGIG (reference sequence). CDR3 bases: TGTGCCTGGAGTCTAAAGGCCGGGTTGGGCTACACCTTC. Residues: CAWSLKAGLGYTF.

This clone showed up just a few times. V gene TRBV6-5 combines with J gene TRBJ2-7, with 7 nucleotides matching TRBD1. Germline V gives CDR1 MNHEY, CDR2 SVGAGI. The CDR3 extends over 15 amino acids. V was pared by 5 bases and J by 1 base, with 8 bases of the junction left unmatched. This CDR3 is CASSKDPGQSYEQYF. As DNA, the CDR3 is TGTGCCAGCAGTAAAGATCCGGGACAGTCCTACGAGCAGTACTTC.

The chain links TRBV7-8 to TRBJ2-1, with 13 bases aligning to TRBD2. Germline V gives CDR1 SGHVS, CDR2 FQNEAQ. This CDR3 contains 16 residues. The trim removed 4 bases at V and 4 bases at J, leaving 4 bases unmatched. In DNA, the CDR3 is TGTGCCAGCAGCTACGGGACTAGCGGGAATTACAATGAGCAGTTCTTC. This gives the protein CASSYGTSGNYNEQFF.

The chain combines TRBV6-4 with TRBJ2-2; 14 bases are shared with TRBD2. The junction had 3 bases not matched to a gene; V was cut back by 0 bases and J by 6 bases. CDR1 MRHNA and CDR2 SNTAGT come from the germline V gene. This CDR3 spans 17 amino acids. Here the CDR3 DNA reads TGTGCCAGCAGTGACTCTCCGGGACTAGCGGGGGCCGGGGAGCTGTTTTTT. Translating gives CASSDSPGLAGAGELFF.

This rearrangement joins TRBV29-1 to TRBJ1-6; D not certain. The V gene lost 6 bases and the J gene lost 7 bases, with 7 bases spanning the gap. This CDR3 has 11 residues. Germline assignment: CDR1 SQVTM and CDR2 ANQGSEA. The CDR3 DNA sequence: TGCAGCGTCGGCGGAAATTCACCCCTCCACTTT. Translation gives CSVGGNSPLHF.

The gene calls are TRBV9 and TRBJ2-1; tentatively, D is TRBD2 (5 bases). The CDR3 runs to 14 residues. V was pared by 4 bases and J by 6 bases, with 14 bases between. Germline V lookup: CDR1 SGDLS, CDR2 YYNGEE. DNA of the CDR3: TGTGCCAGCAGCCTCGAGGGAAGATTCAATGAGCAGTTCTTC. It is translated as CASSLEGRFNEQFF.

This clone has only a few counts. Other DNA sequences in this sample translate to the same CDR3. V gene TRBV29-1 combines with J gene TRBJ2-7; 8 nucleotides align to TRBD1. Trimming removed 6 bases from V and 3 bases from J; junction bases left unmatched: 4. From germline, CDR1 is SQVTM and CDR2 ANQGSEA. The CDR3 covers 12 residues. This CDR3 is CSVAGQGYEQYF. As DNA, the CDR3 is TGCAGCGTCGCTGGACAGGGCTACGAGCAGTACTTC.

As DNA, the CDR3 is TGTGCCAGCAGTGGACATGGGGACAACTATAACTATGGCTACACCTTC. Translation: CASSGHGDNYNYGYTF. The chain links TRBV25-1 to TRBJ1-2; a weak D match, TRBD1 (6 bases). The germline V and J ends were trimmed by 4 bases and 1 base, with 16 bases remaining between them. There are 16 residues in the CDR3. Germline CDR1 MGHDK, CDR2 SYGVNS.

This clone was counted a few times. The V gene is TRBV7-3, the J gene TRBJ1-2, with 8 bases fitting TRBD1. V dropped 5 bases and J dropped 12; count of bases not matched to a gene: 8. CDR1 is SGHTA, CDR2 FQGTGA, per germline. There are 12 residues in the CDR3. As DNA, the CDR3 is TGTGCCAGCAGCATGTCGGGGACAGGCCACACCTTC. Its translation is CASSMSGTGHTF.

The rearrangement uses TRBV27 and TRBJ2-3; 10 nucleotides line up with TRBD2. The CDR3 sequence is 15 residues long. After removal of 6 bases from V and 5 bases from J, the junction contained 8 bases not matched to a gene. The germline V gene encodes CDR1 MNHEY and CDR2 SMNVEV (reference sequence). The CDR3 DNA reads TGTGCCAGCAGACCAAGCGGGAGGGAACAAGATACGCAGTATTTT. Protein product: CASRPSGREQDTQYF.

V is TRBV7-8 and J is TRBJ1-4; the D is unclear. The CDR3 covers 14 residues. Germline CDR1 and CDR2: SGHVS and FQNEAQ. The ends were cut back, 6 bases at V and 4 bases at J, with 12 bases in the middle. CDR3 sequence: CASRTSWVNEKLFF. The CDR3 coding sequence is TGTGCCAGCAGAACCTCATGGGTTAATGAAAAACTGTTTTTT.

This clone was recorded many times. This chain links TRBV5-1 with TRBJ2-2, with D uncertain. The CDR3 extends over 14 amino acids. V lost 1 base, J lost 2 bases, and 6 bases lay in between. The germline CDR1 and CDR2 sequences are SGHRS and YFSETQ. The CDR3 coding sequence is TGCGCCAGCAGCTTGCCTAGTAACACCGGGGAGCTGTTTTTT. Encoded protein: CASSLPSNTGELFF.

This sequence joins TRBV19 and TRBJ1-5; 8 bases align to TRBD1. With V trimmed by 10 bases and J by 7 bases, 6 bases remained unmatched. CDR3 length equals 12 residues. Germline lookup yields CDR1 LNHDA and CDR2 SQIVND (reference sequence). CDR3 protein: CATSDRAQPQHF. As DNA, the CDR3 is TGTGCCACCTCGGACAGGGCGCAGCCCCAGCATTTT. The complete variable domain, with remaining parts taken from reference TRBV19 and TRBJ1-5, reads DGGITQSPKYLFRKEGQNVTLSCEQNLNHDAMYWYRQDPGQGLRLIYYSQIVNDFQKGDIAEGYSVSREKKESFPLTVTSAQKNPTAFYLCATSDRAQPQHFGDGTRLSIL.

This clone was seen more than once but under ten times. DNA for the CDR3: TGTGCCAGCAGCCTTGGGACAGGACAAGATACGCAGTATTTT. Protein sequence: CASSLGTGQDTQYF. The chain has TRBV7-3 and TRBJ2-3; 8 nucleotides match TRBD1. CDR1 is SGHTA and CDR2 is FQGTGA in the germline V gene. Unmatched junction bases numbered 6, after V lost 5 bases and J lost 5 bases. CDR3 size: 14 residues.

This clone came up a few times. The chain employs TRBV30 and TRBJ2-1; tentative D call: TRBD2 (5 bases). Germline CDR1 GTSNPN, CDR2 SVGIG (reference sequence). This CDR3 region has 13 residues. V shed 6 bases and J shed 7 bases, with 16 bases lying between them. This CDR3 is CACLPEGGNEQFF. CDR3 nucleotides: TGTGCCTGCCTACCCGAGGGCGGAAATGAGCAGTTCTTC.

V usage is TRBV30 and J usage is TRBJ2-7; tentative D call: TRBD2 (5 bases). The CDR3 loop spans 11 amino acids. With 1 base removed from V and 4 bases from J, the gap between germline ends came to 5 bases. Germline values: CDR1 GTSNPN, CDR2 SVGIG (reference sequence). This CDR3 reads CAWSGGYEQYF. Written as DNA, the CDR3 is TGTGCCTGGAGTGGCGGGTACGAGCAGTACTTC.

V usage is TRBV13 and J usage is TRBJ2-2, with 9 bases that match TRBD1. The CDR3 contains 21 residues. The germline gives CDR1 PRHDT, CDR2 FYEKMQ (reference sequence). With V trimmed by 5 bases and J by 0 bases, 19 bases remained unmatched. The CDR3 nucleotides read TGTGCCAGCAGCACCAAATCCGGGACAGGGTCGAAACTATCGAACACCGGGGAGCTGTTTTTT. Its translation is CASSTKSGTGSKLSNTGELFF.

This sequence joins TRBV5-1 and TRBJ2-7; D ambiguous. CDR1 SGHRS and CDR2 YFSETQ come from the germline V gene. Trimming cost V 2 bases and J 2 bases, with 11 bases left between them. There are 14 residues in the CDR3. The CDR3 bases are TGCGCCAGCAGCTTTGAGTCTATGCCCTACGAGCAGTACTTC. Amino acids: CASSFESMPYEQYF.

This clone showed up just a few times. V is TRBV5-6 and J is TRBJ1-1; D not resolved. This CDR3 is 11 amino acids long. Germline values: CDR1 SGHDT, CDR2 YYEEEE. The V end lost 0 bases, the J end lost 6 bases, and 3 bases lay between the germline ends. CDR3 sequence: CASSLVAEAFF. The CDR3 region has the DNA TGTGCCAGCAGCTTGGTGGCTGAAGCTTTCTTT.

This clone was detected a few times. Distinct nucleotide sequences in the sample also encode this CDR3. The rearrangement links TRBV19 to TRBJ2-5; D gene ambiguous. The CDR3 contains 13 residues. V gave up 1 base and J gave up 3 bases, with 6 bases separating them. Per germline, CDR1 LNHDA and CDR2 SQIVND (reference sequence). For the CDR3, the DNA is TGTGCCAGTAGTATAGGTGAAGAAGAGACCCAGTACTTC. Protein product: CASSIGEEETQYF.

The CDR3 sequence: CASSQDLARSGASDTQYF. The CDR3 DNA follows: TGCGCCAGCAGCCAAGACTTAGCTCGTAGCGGGGCCTCAGATACGCAGTATTTT. The chain carries TRBV4-3 and TRBJ2-3, with 8 bases matching TRBD2. Germline CDR1 reads LGHNA; CDR2 reads YSLEER. After removal of 0 bases from V and 4 bases from J, the junction contained 12 bases not matched to a gene. This CDR3 spans 18 amino acids.

A few counts support this clone. This chain connects TRBV18 to TRBJ1-2, with D unresolved. The CDR3 extends over 14 amino acids. Germline V gene data show CDR1 as KGHSH and CDR2 as LQKENI. Trimming cost V 1 base and J 6 bases, with 12 bases left between them. The CDR3 bases are TGTGCCAGCTCACCACAGCGGACCGTCGATGGCTACACCTTC. Encoded protein: CASSPQRTVDGYTF. The full variable domain, completed using reference TRBV18 and TRBJ1-2, is NAGVMQNPRHLVRRRGQEARLRCSPMKGHSHVYWYRQLPEEGLKFMVYLQKENIIDESGMPKERFSAEFPKEGPSILRIQQVVRGDSAAYFCASSPQRTVDGYTFGSGTRLTVV.

This chain joins TRBV5-1 and TRBJ1-1; 7 nucleotides line up with TRBD1. The germline V gene encodes CDR1 SGHRS and CDR2 YFSETQ. This CDR3 region has 16 residues. V lost 4 bases, J lost 2 bases, and 11 bases stayed unmatched. The CDR3 DNA sequence: TGCGCCAGCAGCCTAAGCCGGGACAGATTTAACACTGAAGCTTTCTTT. It is translated as CASSLSRDRFNTEAFF.